This TCR beta chain was identified in a study of T cells in Graves' hyperthyroidism and ophthalmopathy (dated by TCRdb to the late 2010s). For the study in its entirety: Peripheral blood was sampled at the time of initial diagnosis, prior to any treatment. TCR V-J signatures able to tell the groups apart were searched for in a discovery cohort of 100 or so patients, of whom 40 to 45 had Graves' ophthalmopathy and around 56 had stable Graves' hyperthyroidism. Whether ophthalmopathy could be predicted prospectively was tested in an independent validation cohort made up of roughly 20 hyperthyroidism patients plus 17 patients who later progressed to ophthalmopathy. For training and testing, the roughly 100 patients in the discovery cohort were randomly divided in a 7:3 ratio. In roughly six Graves' hyperthyroidism patients, the study also compared T-cell repertoires from thyroid tissue with T-cell repertoires from blood. Following sampling, methimazole starting at 30 mg daily was given to hyperthyroidism patients, and high-dose intravenous methylprednisolone was given to ophthalmopathy patients. The paper describes TCR Vbeta CDR3 sequencing of 135 peripheral blood samples, made up of 43 ophthalmopathy patients, 70 to 75 hyperthyroidism patients and 17 progressor patients. What the work shows at the level of the full study, not this receptor alone: In validation, the model predicted progression to ophthalmopathy a median of about 6.5 months before onset, with over 60% sensitivity and 72.22% specificity. Most expanded thyroid clonotypes (frequency above 0.001) were also found in blood, which suggests that blood repertoires may mirror thyroid immune responses. In cross-validation, a model built on a 13 V-J signature told ophthalmopathy apart from stable hyperthyroidism with less than 90% sensitivity and around 83% specificity, and in testing the same model reached 80%/75%. Sample size was not statistically predetermined, and blinding of investigators to group allocation was not performed.

Stable Graves' hyperthyroidism was defined as the absence of progression to ophthalmopathy over 18 months of follow-up. Hyperthyroidism patients were newly diagnosed, with disease duration under 2 months, and aged 18 to 65 years. The study excluded patients with uncontrolled infections, other autoimmune diseases, pregnancy or lactation. Clinical symptoms, serum thyroxine and TRAb, thyroid ultrasound, and orbital computed tomography formed the basis for the diagnoses. PBMCs were separated from 10 ml of fresh peripheral blood using Ficoll-Paque density gradient centrifugation. Trizol reagent was used to extract total RNA, and RNA quality was then checked on an Agilent 2100 Bioanalyzer. Amplification of TCR beta CDR3 regions was carried out from RNA transcripts. A first-round RT-PCR of the TCR CDR3 used the HTBI primer set with the Qiagen OneStep RT-PCR kit. A second multiplex PCR round built the libraries, followed by size selection and purification. Paired-end sequencing of the libraries was performed with 100 bp reads on an Illumina HiSeq2000. The study's processing was this. SOAPnuke was used to process the raw data, throwing out any read that contained adapters or uncalled bases, had a mean Phred below 15, or lacked an exact constant-primer or identifier match. COPE v1.2.5 was used to merge high-quality paired reads, and clonotypes were defined as unique nucleotide sequences. MiTCR v1.1 was used to align clonotypes to the IMGT TRBV, TRBD and TRBJ reference segments. Only V-J combinations with frequency above 0.0001, covering 99% to 99.2% of repertoires, were analysed. The TCS score was defined as the ratio of F50 (clonal expansion) to E x V (chaos), calculated using BLOSUM62-based TCRdist between CDR3 peptides within each V-J. Welch's t-statistics and random forest reduced fewer than 550 V-J features to under 15, which were used in a naive Bayes classifier (R e1071). TCRdb redid the processing of the public reads, applying fastp at Q25 and MiXCR, and retained in-frame beta chains. Identical CDR3 proteins give one entry, which carries the most common genes and DNA. The V and J calls follow TCRdb's processing rather than the paper's. The sample table lists roughly 510,000 distinct CDR3 sequences, 20% of them with a count of one. More than 20% of the sample is held by the ten biggest clonotypes.

This clonotype was counted between two and nine times. Its antigen remains unidentified. No base quality values were provided; no much bigger clone lies one nucleotide off. The V and J ends are trimmed by 0 bases and 2 bases, leaving 2 bases between them. The CDR3 has 12 amino acids, counting the end cysteine and phenylalanine. Just CDR3 DNA is preserved here, 36 bases in frame from base 1. Based on the germline V gene, the CDR1 and CDR2 sequences are MNHEY and SVGAGI. The TCR was taken from a man between 18 and 29 years old with Graves' hyperthyroidism. This chain joins TRBV6-5 to TRBJ2-7; confidence is insufficient to name the D gene. The sequencing sample was made of blood. Here the CDR3 is given as CASSYSAYEQYF. The nucleotides are TGTGCCAGCAGTTACTCGGCCTACGAGCAGTACTTC.